The next 5 T cell receptor beta chains were all read from a single sample in a study of blood T cell repertoires in COVID-19. Clones were read by immunoSEQ multiplex PCR, and TCRdb kept only the in-frame ones, dropping some. The table has 350,000 to 450,000 clones, 86% seen once. The sample consisted of peripheral blood. These receptor sequences come from a woman aged 60-75 years with COVID-19, enrolled during active disease.

The chain links TRBV19 to TRBJ1-2; 7 positions agree with TRBD1. Germline CDR1 is LNHDA and CDR2 is SQIVND (reference sequence). The trim removed 5 bases at V and 5 bases at J, leaving 11 bases unmatched. The CDR3 loop spans 15 amino acids. As DNA, the CDR3 is TGTGCCAGTAGTTCGAGCCGGGGACAGATATATGGCTACACCTTC. Protein: CASSSSRGQIYGYTF.

J is TRBJ2-1 and V is TRBV5-6; 12 nucleotides line up with TRBD2. CDR1 and CDR2 (germline): SGHDT, YYEEEE. The CDR3 runs 15 residues. V dropped 4 bases and J dropped 3; count of bases not matched to a gene: 2. CDR3 protein: CASSQGLAGYNEQFF. The CDR3 DNA is TGTGCCAGCAGCCAGGGACTAGCGGGCTACAATGAGCAGTTCTTC.

This rearrangement joins TRBV11-2 to TRBJ2-7, with 12 bases fitting TRBD1. The length of the CDR3 is 15 residues. Germline CDR1 SGHAT, CDR2 FQNNGV. With V trimmed by 4 bases and J by 4 bases, 5 bases remained unmatched. CDR3 amino acids: CASSSGTGGNYEQYF. The CDR3 DNA follows: TGTGCCAGCAGCTCAGGGACAGGGGGCAATTACGAGCAGTACTTC.

The genes are TRBV30 and TRBJ2-1; 7 positions agree with TRBD2. Per the germline V gene, CDR1 is GTSNPN and CDR2 is SVGIG (reference sequence). Losses at the gene ends were 1 base for V and 3 bases for J; bases not matched to a gene: 9. The CDR3 spans 16 residues. The DNA of the CDR3 is TGTGCCTGGAGTGGGGGGGGACGAAGGAACTACAATGAGCAGTTCTTC. This encodes CAWSGGGRRNYNEQFF. Looking up the rest from reference TRBV30 and TRBJ2-1 gives the full variable domain: SQTIHQWPATLVQPVGSPLSLECTVEGTSNPNLYWYRQAAGRGLQLLFYSVGIGQISSEVPQNLSASRPQDRQFILSSKKLLLSDSGFYLCAWSGGGRRNYNEQFFGPGTRLTVL.

This chain joins TRBV5-1 and TRBJ1-1; 8 bases line up with TRBD1. J was trimmed by 0 bases and V by 4 bases; bases with no gene match: 5. The CDR3 has 15 residues. CDR1 is SGHRS and CDR2 is YFSETQ in the germline V gene. CDR3: CASSPQDRVNTEAFF. In DNA, the CDR3 is TGCGCCAGCAGCCCTCAGGACAGGGTGAACACTGAAGCTTTCTTT.